This T cell receptor (beta chain) was sequenced for a study of a mutant IDH1 vaccine in newly diagnosed glioma. Concerning this clone: Its antigen is currently unknown.

General study results and limits: Pseudoprogression appeared unlinked to shifts in leading peripheral T cell clonotypes. Vaccine-induced immune responses were detected in over 90% of patients.

The time point: baseline, week 1 (first vaccination visit). Treatment: pre-vaccination baseline after standard-of-care therapy. Clones were read by immunoSEQ multiplex PCR, and TCRdb kept only the in-frame ones, dropping some. The table has 30,000 to 35,000 clones, about four fifths seen once. The sequenced sample was peripheral blood mononuclear cells (PBMCs), obtained from a glioma patient treated with radiotherapy, temozolomide or both. This clonotype was sampled from a man aged 45-60 years with glioma. Some clones in this sample may be carry-over from other donors' samples.

The CDR3 DNA reads as TGTGCCAGTAGTACGCCGGGGACAGGGCGAGGCTACACCTTC. Translated, it gives CASSTPGTGRGYTF. The gene calls are TRBV19 and TRBJ1-2, with 9 bases that match TRBD1. V trimming: 4 bases; J trimming: 8 bases; junction bases outside the gene matches: 8. The CDR3 consists of 14 residues. From germline, CDR1 is LNHDA and CDR2 SQIVND (reference sequence).